The T cell receptor (beta chain) described here comes from a study of blood T cell repertoires in COVID-19. Study-level background: COVID-19 samples from acute and convalescent phases originated in the United States, Italy and Spain. The cDNA or gDNA used as material had been derived from T cells, B-cell-depleted T cells, or PBMCs.

V was cut by 1 base and J by 4 bases, with 10 bases left in between. Germline CDR1 and CDR2: MGHRA and YSYEKL. This CDR3 is built from 15 residues. As handled by the study authors: Scientists estimated how many nucleated cells there were by amplifying reference gene primers. Here immunoSEQ multiplex PCR was the method, and the copy in TCRdb shows in-frame clones only, minus some. V, J and clone size were drawn from that table, and D and trimming were deduced from the DNA. This sample carries about 280,000 clones, over 75% of them seen once, and the ten largest clones take almost 9.5%. The J gene is TRBJ2-2, the V gene TRBV4-1, with unresolved D. Sequencing used peripheral blood. This receptor was obtained from a man between 18 and 35 years old with active or convalescent COVID-19. The CDR3 here is CASSQGPRGTGELFF. For the CDR3, the DNA is TGCGCCAGCAGCCAAGGTCCGCGCGGCACCGGGGAGCTGTTTTTT.